This T cell receptor (beta chain) was identified in a study of T cell changes during pregnancy in multiple sclerosis. This clone was recorded once. TCRdb's table, derived via immunoSEQ multiplex PCR, lists solely in-frame clones and lacks some. The sample has under 130,000 clones, roughly 90% seen once. CDR3 length equals 16 residues. Germline-derived CDR1 and CDR2 are SQVTM and ANQGSEA. V was clipped by 2 bases and J by 4 bases; unmatched bases: 6. The specimen comprised peripheral blood, sampled after pregnancy. The chain uses TRBV29-1 and TRBJ2-1; 12 bases fit TRBD2. The source is a female donor with multiple sclerosis, enrolled in a pregnancy study. CDR3 region: CSVERTSGEHYNEQFF. DNA of the CDR3: TGCAGCGTTGAAAGGACTAGCGGGGAGCATTACAATGAGCAGTTCTTC.